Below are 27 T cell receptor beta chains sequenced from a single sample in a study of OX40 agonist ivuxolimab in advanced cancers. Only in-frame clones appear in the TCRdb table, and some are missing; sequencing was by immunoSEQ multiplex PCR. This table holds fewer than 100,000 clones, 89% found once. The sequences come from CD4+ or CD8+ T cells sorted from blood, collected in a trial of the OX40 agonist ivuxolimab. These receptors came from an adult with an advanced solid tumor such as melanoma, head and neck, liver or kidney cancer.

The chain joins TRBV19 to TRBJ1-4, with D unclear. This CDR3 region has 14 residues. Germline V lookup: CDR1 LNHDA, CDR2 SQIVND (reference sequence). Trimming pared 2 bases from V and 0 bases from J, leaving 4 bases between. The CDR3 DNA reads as TGTGCCAGTAGTATAAAAGCAACTAATGAAAAACTGTTTTTT. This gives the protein CASSIKATNEKLFF.

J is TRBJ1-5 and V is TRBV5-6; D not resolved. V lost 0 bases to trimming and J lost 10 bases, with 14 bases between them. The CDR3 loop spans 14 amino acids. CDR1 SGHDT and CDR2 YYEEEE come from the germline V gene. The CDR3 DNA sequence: TGTGCCAGCAGCTTGGCTTCAGGAATAGGACCCCAGCATTTT. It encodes CASSLASGIGPQHF.

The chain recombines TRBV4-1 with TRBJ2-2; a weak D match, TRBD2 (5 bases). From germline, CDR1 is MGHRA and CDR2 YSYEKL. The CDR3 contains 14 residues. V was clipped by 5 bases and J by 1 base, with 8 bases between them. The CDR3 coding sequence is TGCGCCAGCAGCACCGGACTGAACACCGGGGAGCTGTTTTTT. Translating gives CASSTGLNTGELFF.

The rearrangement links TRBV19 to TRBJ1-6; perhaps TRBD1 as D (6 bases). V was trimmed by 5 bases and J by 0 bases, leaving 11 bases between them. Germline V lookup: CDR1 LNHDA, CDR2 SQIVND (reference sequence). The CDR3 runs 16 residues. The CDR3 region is CASSLQGSSYNSPLHF. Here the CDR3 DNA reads TGTGCCAGTAGTCTCCAGGGGAGCTCCTATAATTCACCCCTCCACTTT.

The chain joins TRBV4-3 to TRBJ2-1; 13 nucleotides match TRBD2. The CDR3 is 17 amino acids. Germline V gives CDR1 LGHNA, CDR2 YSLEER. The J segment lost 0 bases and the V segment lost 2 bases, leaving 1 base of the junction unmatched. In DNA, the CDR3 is TGCGCCAGCAGCCAACGGACTAGCGGGAGCTCCTACAATGAGCAGTTCTTC. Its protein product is CASSQRTSGSSYNEQFF.

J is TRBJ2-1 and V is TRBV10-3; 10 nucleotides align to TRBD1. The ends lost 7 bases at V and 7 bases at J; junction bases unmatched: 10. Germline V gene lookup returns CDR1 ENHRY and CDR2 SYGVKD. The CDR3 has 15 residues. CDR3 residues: CAIIPEGGQGNEQFF. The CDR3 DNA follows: TGTGCCATCATTCCGGAAGGGGGACAGGGGAATGAGCAGTTCTTC.

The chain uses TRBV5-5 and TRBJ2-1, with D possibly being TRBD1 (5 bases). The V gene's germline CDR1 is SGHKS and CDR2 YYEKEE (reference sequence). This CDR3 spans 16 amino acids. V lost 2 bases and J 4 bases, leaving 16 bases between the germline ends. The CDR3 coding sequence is TGTGCCAGCAGCTTCTTATCTCAGGGATTGTACAATGAGCAGTTCTTC. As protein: CASSFLSQGLYNEQFF.

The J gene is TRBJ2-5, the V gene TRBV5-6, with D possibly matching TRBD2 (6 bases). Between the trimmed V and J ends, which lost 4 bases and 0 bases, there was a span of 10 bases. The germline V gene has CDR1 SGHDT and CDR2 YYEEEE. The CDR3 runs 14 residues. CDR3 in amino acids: CASSPGGNQETQYF. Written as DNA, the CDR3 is TGTGCCAGCAGCCCGGGCGGGAACCAAGAGACCCAGTACTTC.

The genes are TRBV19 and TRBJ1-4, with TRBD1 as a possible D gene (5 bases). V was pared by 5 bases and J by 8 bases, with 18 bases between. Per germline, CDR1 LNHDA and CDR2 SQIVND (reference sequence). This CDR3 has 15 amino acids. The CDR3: CASSAGLPGYEKLFF. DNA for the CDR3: TGTGCCAGTAGTGCGGGACTCCCGGGCTACGAAAAACTGTTTTTT.

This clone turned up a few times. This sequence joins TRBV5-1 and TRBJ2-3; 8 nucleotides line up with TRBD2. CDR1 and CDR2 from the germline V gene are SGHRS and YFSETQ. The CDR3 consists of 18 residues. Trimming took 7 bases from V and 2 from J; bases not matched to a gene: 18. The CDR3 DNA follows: TGCGCCAGCCGAGGAGGCGGGGGGACTGTACTGCCCACAGATACGCAGTATTTT. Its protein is CASRGGGGTVLPTDTQYF. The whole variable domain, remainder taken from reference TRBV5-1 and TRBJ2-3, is KAGVTQTPRYLIKTRGQQVTLSCSPISGHRSVSWYQQTPGQGLQFLFEYFSETQRNKGNFPGRFSGRQFSNSRSEMNVSTLELGDSALYLCASRGGGGTVLPTDTQYFGPGTRLTVL.

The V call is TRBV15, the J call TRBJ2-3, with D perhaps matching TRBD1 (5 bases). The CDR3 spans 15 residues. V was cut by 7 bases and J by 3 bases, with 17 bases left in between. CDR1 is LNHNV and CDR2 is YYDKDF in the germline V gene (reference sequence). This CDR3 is CATKAGNPRTDTQYF. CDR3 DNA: TGTGCCACCAAGGCAGGGAACCCGCGGACAGATACGCAGTATTTT. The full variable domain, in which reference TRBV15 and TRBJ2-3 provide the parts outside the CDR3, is DAMVIQNPRYQVTQFGKPVTLSCSQTLNHNVMYWYQQKSSQAPKLLFHYYDKDFNNEADTPDNFQSRRPNTSFCFLDIRSPGLGDTAMYLCATKAGNPRTDTQYFGPGTRLTVL.

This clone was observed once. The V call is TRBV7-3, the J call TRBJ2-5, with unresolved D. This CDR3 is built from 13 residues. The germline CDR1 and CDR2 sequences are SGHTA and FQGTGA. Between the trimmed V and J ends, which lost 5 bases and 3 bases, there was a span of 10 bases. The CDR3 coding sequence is TGTGCCAGCAGCATCAGACGAGAAGAGACCCAGTACTTC. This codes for CASSIRREETQYF. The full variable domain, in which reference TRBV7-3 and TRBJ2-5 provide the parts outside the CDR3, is GAGVSQTPSNKVTEKGKYVELRCDPISGHTALYWYRQSLGQGPEFLIYFQGTGAADDSGLPNDRFFAVRPEGSVSTLKIQRTERGDSAVYLCASSIRREETQYFGPGTRLLVL.

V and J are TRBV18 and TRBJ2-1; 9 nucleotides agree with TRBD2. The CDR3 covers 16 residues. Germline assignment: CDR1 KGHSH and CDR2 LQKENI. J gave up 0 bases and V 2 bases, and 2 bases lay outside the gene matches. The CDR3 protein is CASSPLAGASYNEQFF. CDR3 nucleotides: TGTGCCAGCTCACCATTAGCGGGAGCCTCCTACAATGAGCAGTTCTTC.

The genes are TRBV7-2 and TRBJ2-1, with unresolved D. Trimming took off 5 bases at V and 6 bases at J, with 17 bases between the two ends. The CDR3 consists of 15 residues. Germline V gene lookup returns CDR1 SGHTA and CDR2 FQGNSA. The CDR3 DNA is TGTGCCAGCAGCAGGATAATTGGGGTCGGCAATGAGCAGTTCTTC. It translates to CASSRIIGVGNEQFF.

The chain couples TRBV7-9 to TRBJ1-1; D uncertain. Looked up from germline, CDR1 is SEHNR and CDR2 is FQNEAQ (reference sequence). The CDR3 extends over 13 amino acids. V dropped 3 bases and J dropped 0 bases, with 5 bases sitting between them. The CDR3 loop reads CASSLGMNTEAFF. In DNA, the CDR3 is TGTGCCAGCAGCTTGGGGATGAACACTGAAGCTTTCTTT.

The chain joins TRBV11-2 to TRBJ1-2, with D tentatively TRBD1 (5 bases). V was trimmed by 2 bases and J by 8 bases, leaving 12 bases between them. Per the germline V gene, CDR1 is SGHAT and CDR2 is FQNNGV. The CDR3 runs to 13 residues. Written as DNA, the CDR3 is TGTGCCAGCAGCTTATTGCGCGAGGGGGGCTACACCTTC. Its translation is CASSLLREGGYTF. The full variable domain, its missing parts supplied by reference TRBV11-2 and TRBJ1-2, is EAGVAQSPRYKIIEKRQSVAFWCNPISGHATLYWYQQILGQGPKLLIQFQNNGVVDDSQLPKDRFSAERLKGVDSTLKIQPAKLEDSAVYLCASSLLREGGYTFGSGTRLTVV.

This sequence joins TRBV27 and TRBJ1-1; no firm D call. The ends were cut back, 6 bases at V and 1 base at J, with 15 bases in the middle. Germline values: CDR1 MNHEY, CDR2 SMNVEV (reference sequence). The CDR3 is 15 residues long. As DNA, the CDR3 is TGTGCCAGCAGCCCATACCCTGACGGGAACACTGAAGCTTTCTTT. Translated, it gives CASSPYPDGNTEAFF.

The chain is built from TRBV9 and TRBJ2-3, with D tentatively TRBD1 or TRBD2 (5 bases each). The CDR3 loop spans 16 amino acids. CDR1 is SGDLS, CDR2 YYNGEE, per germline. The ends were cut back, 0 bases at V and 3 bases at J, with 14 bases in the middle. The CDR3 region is CASSVATQGRTDTQYF. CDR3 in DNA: TGTGCCAGCAGCGTAGCTACCCAGGGACGGACAGATACGCAGTATTTT.

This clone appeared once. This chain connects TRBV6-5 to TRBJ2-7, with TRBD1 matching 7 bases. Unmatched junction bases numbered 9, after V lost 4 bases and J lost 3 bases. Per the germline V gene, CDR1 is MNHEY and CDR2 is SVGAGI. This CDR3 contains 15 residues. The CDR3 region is CASSSPRQGFYEQYV. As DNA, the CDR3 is TGTGCCAGCAGTTCCCCAAGACAGGGATTCTACGAGCAGTACGTC.

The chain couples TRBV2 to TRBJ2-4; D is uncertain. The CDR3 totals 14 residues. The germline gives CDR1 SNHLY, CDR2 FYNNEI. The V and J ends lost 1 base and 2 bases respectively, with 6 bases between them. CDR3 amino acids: CASSEEMTKNIQYF. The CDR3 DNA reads TGTGCCAGCAGTGAAGAAATGACCAAAAACATTCAGTACTTC.

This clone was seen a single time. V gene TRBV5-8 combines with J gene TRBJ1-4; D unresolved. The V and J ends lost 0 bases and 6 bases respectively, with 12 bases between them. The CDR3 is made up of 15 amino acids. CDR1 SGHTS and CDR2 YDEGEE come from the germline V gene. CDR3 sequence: CASSLERTGDEKLFF. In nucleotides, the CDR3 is TGTGCCAGCAGCTTGGAGAGGACCGGCGATGAAAAACTGTTTTTT.

CDR3 sequence (DNA): TGTGCCATCAGCCAATCGGGGGCCCCCTACGAGCAGTACGTC. Protein sequence: CAISQSGAPYEQYV. This rearrangement joins TRBV10-3 to TRBJ2-7; the D gene could be TRBD1 or TRBD2 (6 bases each). The CDR3 totals 14 residues. Germline V gene data show CDR1 as ENHRY and CDR2 as SYGVKD. V lost 6 bases, J lost 2 bases, and 14 bases lay in between.

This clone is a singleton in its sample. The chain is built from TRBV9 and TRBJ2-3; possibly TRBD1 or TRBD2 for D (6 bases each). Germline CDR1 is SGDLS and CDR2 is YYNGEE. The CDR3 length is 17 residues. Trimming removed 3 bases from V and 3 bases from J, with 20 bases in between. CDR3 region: CASSAPRGRSLTDTQYF. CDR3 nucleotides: TGTGCCAGCAGCGCCCCACGGGGGCGATCTCTAACAGATACGCAGTATTTT.

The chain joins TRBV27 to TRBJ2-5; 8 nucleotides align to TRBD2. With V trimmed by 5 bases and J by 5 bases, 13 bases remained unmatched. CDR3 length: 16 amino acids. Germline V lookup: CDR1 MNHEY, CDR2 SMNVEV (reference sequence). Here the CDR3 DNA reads TGTGCCAGCAGTCTAAGCGGGAGAGTCATGTGGGAGACCCAGTACTTC. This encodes CASSLSGRVMWETQYF.

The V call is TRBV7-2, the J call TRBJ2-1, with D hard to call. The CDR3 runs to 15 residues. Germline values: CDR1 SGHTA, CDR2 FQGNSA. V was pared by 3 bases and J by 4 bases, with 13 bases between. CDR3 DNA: TGTGCCAGCAGCTTGGACCGGCCTTCATACAATGAGCAGTTCTTC. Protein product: CASSLDRPSYNEQFF.

CDR3 in DNA: TGTGCTAGTGCCTGGGGGGGCGCGGTTTTGGGGGTAACTGAAGCTTTCTTT. Encoded protein: CASAWGGAVLGVTEAFF. The chain is built from TRBV12-5 and TRBJ1-1; tentatively, D is TRBD1 (6 bases). CDR1 is LGHNT, CDR2 FRNRAP, per germline. V was clipped by 7 bases and J by 5 bases, with 26 bases between them. The CDR3 covers 17 residues.

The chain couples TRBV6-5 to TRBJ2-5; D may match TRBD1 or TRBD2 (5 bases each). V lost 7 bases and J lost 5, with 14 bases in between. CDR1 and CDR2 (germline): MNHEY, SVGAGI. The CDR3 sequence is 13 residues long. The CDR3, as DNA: TGTGCCAGCAAGGGGAGTAAACCGGAGACCCAGTACTTC. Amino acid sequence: CASKGSKPETQYF.